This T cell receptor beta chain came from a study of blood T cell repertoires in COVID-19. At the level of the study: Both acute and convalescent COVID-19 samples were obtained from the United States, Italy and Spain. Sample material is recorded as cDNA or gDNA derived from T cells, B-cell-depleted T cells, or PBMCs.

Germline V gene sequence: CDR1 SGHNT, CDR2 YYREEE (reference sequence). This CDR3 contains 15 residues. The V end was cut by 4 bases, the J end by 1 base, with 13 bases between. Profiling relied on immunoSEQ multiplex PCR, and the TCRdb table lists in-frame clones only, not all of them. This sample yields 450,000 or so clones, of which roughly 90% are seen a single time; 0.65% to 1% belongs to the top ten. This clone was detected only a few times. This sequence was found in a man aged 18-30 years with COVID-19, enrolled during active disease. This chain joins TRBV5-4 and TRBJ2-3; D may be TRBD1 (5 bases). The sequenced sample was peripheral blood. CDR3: CASSRTGLGTDTQYF. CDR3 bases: TGTGCCAGCAGCCGTACAGGCCTAGGCACAGATACGCAGTATTTT.